This T cell receptor (beta chain) was identified during a study of vaccination effects on CD4 cells after COVID-19 (dated by TCRdb to the early 2020s). For the study in its entirety: Two doses of either the BNT162b2 or the mRNA-1273 mRNA SARS-CoV-2 vaccine were administered to participants. The Oncomine TCR Beta short-read assay on an Illumina iSeq 100 was used to sequence cultures from other donors in the study. The full study included around nine COVID-19 convalescent patients and several SARS-CoV-2-naive healthy vaccine recipients. Pre-vaccine samples from a couple of convalescent patients were drawn 16 days and one week before the first dose, 142 and 148 days after COVID-19 diagnosis. SARS-CoV-2 spike-specific CD4+ TCR repertoires from before and after mRNA vaccination were compared in COVID-19 convalescent patients and in infection-naive vaccine recipients.

Including the terminal cysteine and phenylalanine, the CDR3 comprises 15 residues. Kept here is only the CDR3 DNA, which spans 45 bases and is read in frame from base 1. Germline trimming: 5 bases from V, 1 base from J; junction bases outside gene matches: 5. The germline V gene supplies CDR1 SGHNT and CDR2 YENEEA. The library was obtained by the immunoSEQ multiplex PCR assay. DNA from the cultured and isolated CD4+ T cells underwent TCR beta CDR3 sequencing. The paper's processing steps were these. Non-productive TCR sequences were removed and reads were trimmed to the CDR3 region, keeping CDR3s of at least 7 amino acids. The MANAFEST web app was used to identify antigen-specific clonotypes by comparing expansion in peptide wells with expansion in reference cultures. To count as positive, a clone had to show expansion at FDR<0.05 compared with the reference and with all other wells, an odds ratio above 5, and a frequency above 0.1% in two replicate wells. A clonotype was called cross-reactive if it was significantly expanded both in SARS-CoV-2 spike wells and in at least one common cold coronavirus spike condition. Levenshtein distance calculated with the stringdist R package was used to assess CDR3 similarity, and unrooted trees were constructed with ape in R 3.6.1. The clones in this table, taken by TCRdb from immuneACCESS, are in-frame only. Not every clone is retained; where verified, under half of the shortfall comes from an unresolved V gene, and the cause of the rest is unknown. For V, J and clone size, that table is used; D and trimming come from the DNA. For this sample there are around 26,000 clones; 70% to 80% appear just once. The ten largest clones take up about 16% of the sample.

This clone turned up a few times. The antigen this receptor binds is unknown. One base away there is no much larger clone; base qualities are not given. The ViraFEST assay stimulated PBMC with viral peptide pools and then used TCR sequencing to identify antigen-specific CD4+ T cell clonotypes by expansion. After less than 13 days of culture, CD4+ T cells were isolated with the EasySep CD4+ T cell isolation kit. PCR-confirmed SARS-CoV-2 infection had occurred in convalescent patients between March and December 2020, before the Alpha, Beta and Delta variants emerged in the United States. A few million PBMC per well were cultured with about 10 ug/ml peptides in IMDM containing around 5.3% human AB serum, roughly 10 IU/ml IL-2 and gentamicin. On days 3 and 7, half of the culture medium was replaced with fresh IL-2-containing medium. Unless otherwise noted, each peptide stimulation condition was cultured in triplicate wells. PBMC were separated from whole blood using Ficoll-Paque Plus gradient centrifugation and were then either cryopreserved at -140C or used fresh. The overlapping peptide pools covered the spike proteins of SARS-CoV-2 and of the common cold coronaviruses HCoV-NL63, HCoV-OC43 and HCoV-229E. The QIAamp micro DNA kit was used to extract genomic DNA from the cultured CD4+ T cells.

Overall results and qualifications from the work: In convalescent patients, the post-vaccine spike-reactive repertoire consisted mainly of new vaccine-induced clones, largely distinct from infection-induced clones. Marked clonal contraction was observed in both infection-induced and vaccine-induced clones at late post-vaccination timepoints, consistent with waning T cell responses. Only a small number of convalescent patients were included, and no early post-infection timepoints were available, which limited the study.

This sequence uses TRBV11-3 and TRBJ1-1, with 9 bases matching TRBD1. The TCR originated in a human donor who had a prior SARS-CoV-2 infection. Here the sequenced sample was CD4+ T cells from PBMCs cultured with HCoV-NL63 spike peptides, taken before COVID-19 vaccination. In the paper's terms, the cell subset or site label means: HCoV-NL63 spike overlapping peptide pool stimulation. The CDR3 region: CASSPGQGRNTEAFF. The DNA sequence is given as TGTGCCAGCAGCCCGGGACAGGGAAGGAACACTGAAGCTTTCTTT.